The 7 T cell receptor beta chains below all came from one sample that was sequenced in a study of cytomegalovirus exposure and HLA in healthy donors. The PCR made use of 60 Vbeta and 13 Jbeta primers. Assay: immunoSEQ multiplex PCR; the TCRdb copy retains only in-frame clones and omits some. Among fewer than 100,000 clones listed, roughly 80% were seen once. Specimen: PBMCs. The source of these receptors is a female donor in good health and CMV-seronegative.

The chain uses TRBV7-2 and TRBJ2-3, with 14 bases identical to TRBD2. J lost 8 bases, V lost 1 base, and 5 bases had no gene match. This CDR3 has 16 amino acids. Germline V gene lookup returns CDR1 SGHTA and CDR2 FQGNSA. The CDR3 reads CASSLVPGLAGVTQYF. CDR3 sequence (DNA): TGTGCCAGCAGCTTAGTCCCGGGACTAGCGGGAGTTACGCAGTATTTT.

The chain couples TRBV5-5 to TRBJ2-7, with 10 nucleotides matching TRBD1. The CDR3 has 15 residues. The trim removed 4 bases at V and 1 base at J, leaving 5 bases unmatched. Germline loops: CDR1 SGHKS, CDR2 YYEKEE (reference sequence). This CDR3 is CASSPGQGRSYEQYF. The CDR3 coding sequence is TGTGCCAGCAGCCCGGGACAGGGGAGGTCCTACGAGCAGTACTTC.

J is TRBJ2-3 and V is TRBV7-2; TRBD2 matches 7 bases. Germline V lookup: CDR1 SGHTA, CDR2 FQGNSA. Germline trimming cut 0 bases from V and 3 bases from J; bases unmatched to any gene: 12. This CDR3 spans 18 amino acids. CDR3 sequence (DNA): TGTGCCAGCAGCTTAGCGCGCCTAGCGGAGTGGGGTACAGATACGCAGTATTTT. Encoded protein: CASSLARLAEWGTDTQYF.

This clone was detected a few times. The V call is TRBV6-5, the J call TRBJ1-5; no clear D gene. Germline CDR1 MNHEY, CDR2 SVGAGI. This CDR3 has 15 amino acids. V was trimmed by 2 bases and J by 0 bases, leaving 8 bases between them. CDR3 coding DNA: TGTGCCAGCAGTTACAGCCCGAGTAGCAATCAGCCCCAGCATTTT. Translation gives CASSYSPSSNQPQHF.

The rearrangement links TRBV9 to TRBJ2-5; TRBD1 aligns across 9 bases. The DNA end lines up better with TRBJ2-7; the J call may be wrong. The CDR3 consists of 15 residues. In germline, CDR1 is SGDLS, CDR2 YYNGEE. CDR3 sequence: CASSPPGQGNYEQYF. In DNA form, the CDR3 reads TGTGCCAGCAGCCCACCGGGACAGGGTAACTACGAGCAGTACTTC.

Notes on this clone: Distinct nucleotide sequences in the sample also encode this CDR3. The chain links TRBV7-2 to TRBJ2-3, with D possibly being TRBD2 (7 bases). V was pared by 2 bases and J by 6 bases, with 9 bases between. Germline V gene lookup returns CDR1 SGHTA and CDR2 FQGNSA. CDR3 length: 13 residues. The chain's CDR3 is CASSLRGGDTQYF. In DNA, the CDR3 is TGTGCCAGCAGCTTAAGGGGGGGGGATACGCAGTATTTT.

The chain is built from TRBV25-1 and TRBJ2-1, with 10 bases fitting TRBD2. The length of the CDR3 is 15 residues. V shed 9 bases and J 2 bases; nucleotides not matched to a gene: 7. Germline lookup yields CDR1 MGHDK and CDR2 SYGVNS. CDR3 nucleotides: TGTGCCAGTTCCATAGCGGGGGGCACCTACAATGAGCAGTTCTTC. As protein: CASSIAGGTYNEQFF.